These 19 T cell receptor beta chains came from one sample sequenced in a study of cytomegalovirus exposure and HLA in healthy donors. PCR primers comprised 60 Vbeta and 13 Jbeta primers. Some clones are missing from TCRdb's copy, which holds only in-frame ones; the method was immunoSEQ multiplex PCR. The table shows under 200,000 clones, with 75% occurring only once. The sample was PBMCs. The source of these receptors is a male donor in good health and CMV-seronegative.

V gene TRBV6-1 combines with J gene TRBJ1-5; 11 bases are a match to TRBD1. V shed 7 bases and J 6 bases; nucleotides not matched to a gene: 8. The CDR3 covers 15 residues. The V gene's germline CDR1 is MNHNS and CDR2 SASEGT. The CDR3 is CASTGTGGIGQPQHF. The CDR3 DNA reads as TGTGCCAGCACCGGGACAGGGGGTATCGGTCAGCCCCAGCATTTT.

The chain couples TRBV5-1 to TRBJ2-5; 7 nucleotides align to TRBD1. Germline CDR1 and CDR2: SGHRS and YFSETQ. This CDR3 has 15 amino acids. V lost 4 bases to trimming and J lost 2 bases; unmatched junction nucleotides: 8. The CDR3 DNA follows: TGCGCCAGCAGCAAAGGGGGCTCCACGCAAGAGACCCAGTACTTC. Its translation: CASSKGGSTQETQYF.

Details on this clone: Additional DNA sequences in this sample encode the identical CDR3. J is TRBJ2-1 and V is TRBV15; no clear D. V was shortened by 0 bases and J by 0 bases, with 9 bases between the two germline ends. This CDR3 comprises 16 residues. CDR1 is LNHNV and CDR2 is YYDKDF in the germline V gene (reference sequence). The CDR3 loop reads CATSRDPRSSYNEQFF. CDR3 DNA sequence: TGTGCCACCAGCAGAGATCCTAGGAGCTCCTACAATGAGCAGTTCTTC.

The chain has TRBV5-1 and TRBJ2-2, with TRBD1 matching over 7 bases. CDR3 size: 13 residues. Trimming took 8 bases from V and 9 from J; bases not matched to a gene: 10. Germline CDR1 is SGHRS and CDR2 is YFSETQ. The CDR3 spells CASTLQGDRELFF. The CDR3 DNA follows: TGCGCCAGTACCCTGCAGGGGGACAGGGAGCTGTTTTTT.

The rearrangement links TRBV11-2 to TRBJ1-5, with TRBD1 identical over 9 bases. V was pared by 6 bases and J by 4 bases, with 7 bases of the junction left unmatched. Germline V CDR1 and CDR2: SGHAT, FQNNGV. CDR3 size: 15 residues. This CDR3 is CASSPGTGRNQPQHF. The CDR3 bases are TGTGCCAGCAGTCCCGGGACAGGGAGAAATCAGCCCCAGCATTTT.

The rearrangement uses TRBV28 and TRBJ2-7, with TRBD2 identical over 8 bases. CDR1 MDHEN and CDR2 SYDVKM come from the germline V gene. The V segment lost 6 bases and the J segment 3 bases; nucleotides outside the gene matches: 4. The CDR3 spans 13 residues. The CDR3 is CASRITSGYEQYF. Written as DNA, the CDR3 is TGTGCCAGCAGGATCACTAGCGGCTACGAGCAGTACTTC.

CDR3 protein: CASSRGSGTSSSPLHF. The CDR3 DNA follows: TGTGCCAGCAGCCGCGGTTCCGGGACAAGCTCTTCACCCCTCCACTTT. The chain couples TRBV7-8 to TRBJ1-6; a possible D gene is TRBD1 (6 bases). This CDR3 has 16 amino acids. Trimming left V 5 bases short and J 9 bases short, with 20 bases between. The germline V gene encodes CDR1 SGHVS and CDR2 FQNEAQ.

The V and J genes are TRBV6-1 and TRBJ2-3; 7 bases agree with TRBD1. The CDR3 runs to 16 residues. Germline loops: CDR1 MNHNS, CDR2 SASEGT. With V trimmed by 0 bases and J by 3 bases, 6 bases remained unmatched. The CDR3 here is CASSEALNRGTDTQYF. CDR3 DNA sequence: TGTGCCAGCAGTGAAGCGCTGAACAGGGGTACAGATACGCAGTATTTT.

J is TRBJ2-3 and V is TRBV11-2; D is unclear. The CDR3 sequence is 14 residues long. Germline V lookup: CDR1 SGHAT, CDR2 FQNNGV. Trimming pared 5 bases from V and 0 bases from J, leaving 9 bases between. Written as DNA, the CDR3 is TGTGCCAGCAGCCGTAGTCCTAGCACAGATACGCAGTATTTT. Its protein is CASSRSPSTDTQYF.

This clone has only a few counts. J is TRBJ2-3 and V is TRBV9, with TRBD2 as a possible D gene (5 bases). Germline assignment: CDR1 SGDLS and CDR2 YYNGEE. This CDR3 region has 14 residues. V gave up 2 bases and J gave up 4 bases, with 11 bases separating them. This CDR3 is CASSVSGKADTQYF. The CDR3, as DNA: TGTGCCAGCAGCGTCTCCGGGAAGGCAGATACGCAGTATTTT. The entire variable domain, with the rest obtained from reference TRBV9 and TRBJ2-3, is as follows: DSGVTQTPKHLITATGQRVTLRCSPRSGDLSVYWYQQSLDQGLQFLIQYYNGEERAKGNILERFSAQQFPDLHSELNLSSLELGDSALYFCASSVSGKADTQYFGPGTRLTVL.

This sequence joins TRBV27 and TRBJ2-5, with 9 bases matching TRBD2. The tail of the sequence fits TRBJ2-7 better, so the J call may be wrong. The CDR3 extends over 16 amino acids. Germline V gene lookup returns CDR1 MNHEY and CDR2 SMNVEV (reference sequence). Here the CDR3 reads CASSPLTSGISYEQYF. DNA of the CDR3: TGTGCCAGCAGTCCCCTGACTAGCGGTATTTCCTACGAGCAGTACTTC.

The chain combines TRBV11-2 with TRBJ2-1; D is possibly TRBD2 (6 bases). CDR1 is SGHAT and CDR2 is FQNNGV in the germline V gene. Trimming took off 2 bases at V and 3 bases at J, with 11 bases between the two ends. The CDR3 is 15 amino acids. The CDR3 region has the DNA TGTGCCAGCAGCTTACGGGGGAGTCTCTACAATGAGCAGTTCTTC. Translated, it gives CASSLRGSLYNEQFF.

The chain links TRBV2 to TRBJ2-3, with a weak D call TRBD2 (5 bases). The V gene lost 5 bases and the J gene lost 6 bases, with 15 bases spanning the gap. CDR1 is SNHLY and CDR2 is FYNNEI in the germline V gene. The CDR3 runs to 14 residues. CDR3 in DNA: TGTGCCAGCAGTCTGGACTGGAAACCGGATACGCAGTATTTT. Translating it yields CASSLDWKPDTQYF.

A single count supports this clone. The gene calls are TRBV6-5 and TRBJ1-2; D perhaps matches TRBD1 (5 bases). The V and J ends lost 2 bases and 4 bases respectively, with 8 bases between them. The CDR3 sequence is 13 residues long. Per germline, CDR1 MNHEY and CDR2 SVGAGI. CDR3 sequence reads: CASSYSQGYGYTF. CDR3 bases: TGTGCCAGCAGTTACAGTCAGGGCTATGGCTACACCTTC.

The chain uses TRBV5-1 and TRBJ2-3; 7 bases fit TRBD1. Looked up from germline, CDR1 is SGHRS and CDR2 is YFSETQ. The length of the CDR3 is 14 residues. Trimming removed 4 bases from V and 2 bases from J; junction bases left unmatched: 4. The CDR3 bases are TGCGCCAGCAGCCGGGACAGACACACAGATACGCAGTATTTT. It is translated as CASSRDRHTDTQYF.

V and J are TRBV27 and TRBJ2-7, with TRBD2 matching 13 bases. V shed 5 bases, J shed 6 bases, and the junction held 7 bases outside the gene matches. The CDR3 contains 15 residues. CDR1 and CDR2 from the germline V gene are MNHEY and SMNVEV (reference sequence). The CDR3 nucleotides are TGTGCCAGCAGTCCCCCACTAGCGGGAGGGGGCGAGCAGTACTTC. It encodes CASSPPLAGGGEQYF.

V is TRBV28 and J is TRBJ1-2; 8 nucleotides match TRBD1. Germline values: CDR1 MDHEN, CDR2 SYDVKM. The ends lost 6 bases at V and 6 bases at J; junction bases unmatched: 3. CDR3 length: 12 residues. The CDR3 DNA sequence: TGTGCCAGCAGAGACAGGGGAGATGGCTACACCTTC. Amino acids: CASRDRGDGYTF.

Only a few counts were recorded for this clone. The chain uses TRBV4-1 and TRBJ1-4; no clear D gene. The germline V gene has CDR1 MGHRA and CDR2 YSYEKL. Trimming left V 0 bases short and J 8 bases short, with 16 bases between. The CDR3 is 16 amino acids. CDR3 coding DNA: TGCGCCAGCAGCCAAGATCTGACCTACAGCAGGGAAAAACTGTTTTTT. As protein: CASSQDLTYSREKLFF.

This clone was counted a few times. The rearrangement links TRBV28 to TRBJ2-2, with 8 bases matching TRBD1. V lost 3 bases to trimming and J lost 2 bases; unmatched junction nucleotides: 8. Germline values: CDR1 MDHEN, CDR2 SYDVKM. CDR3 length: 17 residues. CDR3 nucleotides: TGTGCCAGCAGTTTTTTCAAGGACAGGGCCAACACCGGGGAGCTGTTTTTT. It encodes CASSFFKDRANTGELFF.